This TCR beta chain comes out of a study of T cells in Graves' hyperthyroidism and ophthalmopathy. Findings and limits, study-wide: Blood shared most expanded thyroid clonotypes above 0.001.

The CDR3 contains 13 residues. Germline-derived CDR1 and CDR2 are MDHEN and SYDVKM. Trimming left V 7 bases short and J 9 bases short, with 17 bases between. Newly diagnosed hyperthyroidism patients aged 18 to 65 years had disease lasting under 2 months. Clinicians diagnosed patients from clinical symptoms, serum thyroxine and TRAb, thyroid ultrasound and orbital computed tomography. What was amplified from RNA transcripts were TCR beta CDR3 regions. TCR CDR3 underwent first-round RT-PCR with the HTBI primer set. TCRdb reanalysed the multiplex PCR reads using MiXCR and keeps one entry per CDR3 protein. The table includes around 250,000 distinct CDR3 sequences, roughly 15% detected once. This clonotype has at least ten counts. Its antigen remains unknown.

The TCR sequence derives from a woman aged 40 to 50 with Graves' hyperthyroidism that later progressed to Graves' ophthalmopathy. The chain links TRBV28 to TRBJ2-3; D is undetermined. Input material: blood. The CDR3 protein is CASTLPPLGTQYF. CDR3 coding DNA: TGTGCCAGCACCCTCCCCCCTCTAGGGACGCAGTATTTT.